Here is one T cell receptor (beta chain) with its context. Its target is not known. TCRdb reanalysed the 5' RACE reads using MiXCR and keeps one entry per CDR3 protein. The sample shows under 300,000 distinct CDR3 sequences, roughly 8.2% of them seen only once. This sample stems from a study of T-cell memory formation after mild COVID-19. Background on the study: TCR clusters were mostly donor specific. Broader study findings: Among clones peaking at day 37 in the second wave, SARS-CoV-2 specificity remained unconfirmed. Some responding clones appeared in pre-infection memory, suggesting cross-reactive memory joined.

Germline CDR1 reads SGHNT; CDR2 reads YENEEA. The CDR3 consists of 16 residues. V trimming: 5 bases; J trimming: 1 base; junction bases outside the gene matches: 6. The sequence derives from a man younger than 30 who had mild COVID-19 (a few samples of this study predate the infection). Cell type and time point are not known. V usage is TRBV11-3 and J usage is TRBJ2-3, with 10 bases fitting TRBD1. The sequenced sample was PBMCs or a T cell subset sorted from them (not recorded which). CDR3 sequence (DNA): TGTGCCAGCAGCCCCGGGACAGGGGAGGGCACAGATACGCAGTATTTT. Translating it yields CASSPGTGEGTDTQYF.